Here is one T cell receptor (beta chain) with its context. The sample originates from a study of blood T cell repertoires in COVID-19. Background on the study: Whether acute or convalescent, the COVID-19 samples came from the United States, Italy and Spain. From T cells, B-cell-depleted T cells, or PBMCs came the material, which was cDNA or gDNA.

Assay: immunoSEQ multiplex PCR; the TCRdb copy retains only in-frame clones and omits some. Here the sample spans 100,000 to 150,000 clones, 81% being singletons. Germline V gene data show CDR1 as SGHKS and CDR2 as YYEKEE (reference sequence). J was trimmed by 5 bases and V by 4 bases; bases with no gene match: 9. The CDR3 has 15 residues. The sequence came from a man aged 30 to 39 with COVID-19, enrolled during active disease. This chain uses TRBV5-5 with TRBJ2-7; 10 bases match TRBD1. The sample consisted of peripheral blood. The CDR3 nucleotides are TGTGCCAGCAGCCACGGGACAGGGGTATGGAACGAGCAGTACTTC. It yields the protein CASSHGTGVWNEQYF.